This T cell receptor (beta chain) was sequenced in a study of blood T cell repertoires in COVID-19. Trimming took 0 bases from V and 0 from J; bases not matched to a gene: 6. The length of the CDR3 is 17 residues. CDR1 and CDR2 (germline): SGDLS, YYNGEE. Sequenced by immunoSEQ multiplex PCR; TCRdb stores in-frame clones only, minus some. This table has over 200,000 clones, about nine tenths appearing once. The source of this sequence is a man aged 55 to 69 who had recovered from COVID-19. The rearrangement links TRBV9 to TRBJ1-3, with 7 positions matching TRBD1. The specimen sequenced was peripheral blood. In nucleotides, the CDR3 is TGTGCCAGCAGCGTAGCAGAGGGACAGAGCTCTGGAAACACCATATATTTT. Encoded protein: CASSVAEGQSSGNTIYF.